One and the same sample provided the 14 T cell receptor beta chains below, sequenced in a study of molecular identifiers for immune sequencing clone quantification. TCRdb re-derived calls from the PCR reads in MiXCR, one entry per CDR3 protein. Here the sample spans over 600,000 distinct CDR3 sequences, roughly 21% being singletons. Sequencing used naive CD8+ T cells from blood, with Jurkat cell RNA spiked in. The subset denotes: FACS-sorted CD8+CD4-CCR7+CD45RA+ naive T cells. All receptors come from a human donor in good health. Some libraries in this study had Jurkat cell RNA spiked in.

As for this clonotype: This could be a read error, since a much larger clone is one nucleotide away. Given the absence of the conserved phenylalanine or tryptophan at the CDR3 end, a read error is likely. J is TRBJ2-5 and V is TRBV4-2, with a weak D call TRBD2 (5 bases). This CDR3 has 13 residues. The germline gives CDR1 LGHNA, CDR2 YNFKEQ. V lost 4 bases, J lost 1 base, and 7 bases lay in between. The CDR3 protein is CASSPGVQETQYL. The CDR3 DNA sequence: TGTGCCAGCAGCCCCGGGGTCCAAGAGACCCAGTACCTC.

With regard to this clonotype: Germline is not matched at one junction end, which may reflect a read error. V usage is TRBV29-1 and J usage is TRBJ2-3; 9 bases align to TRBD1. CDR1 and CDR2 (germline): SQVTM, ANQGSEA. The CDR3 runs to 15 residues. This CDR3 is CSVEGTGRSTDTQYF. The CDR3 DNA reads as TGCAGCGTGGAAGGGACAGGGCGTAGCACAGATACGCAGTATTTT.

As for this clonotype: This may stem from a read error, because a much larger clone lies one nucleotide away. The chain couples TRBV19 to TRBJ2-7; the D call may be TRBD1 or TRBD2 (6 bases each). Germline CDR1 reads LNHDA; CDR2 reads SQIVND (reference sequence). This CDR3 is 15 amino acids long. CDR3 amino acids: CASGLTGTPSYGQYF. CDR3 nucleotide sequence: TGTGCCAGTGGGTTAACAGGGACTCCCTCCTACGGGCAGTACTTC.

This clonotype appeared a few times. This rearrangement joins TRBV5-1 to TRBJ2-7, with TRBD2 identical over 13 bases. Germline V gene sequence: CDR1 SGHRS, CDR2 YFSETQ. The CDR3 covers 15 residues. Trimming took 3 bases from V and 5 from J; bases not matched to a gene: 5. The CDR3, as DNA: TGCGCCAGCAGCTGGACTAGCGGGAGCCAGGACGAGCAGTACTTC. Translating gives CASSWTSGSQDEQYF.

A note on this clonotype: This may come from a read error, since a much larger clone is one base off. The CDR3 DNA sequence: TGTGCCAGCAGCCAAACCCCCGGGACGGGGCAGCCCCAGCATTTT. Translation gives CASSQTPGTGQPQHF. The V call is TRBV3-1, the J call TRBJ1-5; a weak D match, TRBD1 (5 bases). The germline V and J ends were trimmed by 2 bases and 7 bases, with 15 bases remaining between them. This CDR3 contains 15 residues. Germline V gene data show CDR1 as LGHDT and CDR2 as YNNKEL (reference sequence).

V is TRBV6-5 and J is TRBJ2-1; 10 positions match TRBD2. Germline trimming cut 4 bases from V and 6 bases from J; bases unmatched to any gene: 9. The CDR3 runs to 16 residues. Germline V CDR1 and CDR2: MNHEY, SVGAGI. The CDR3 region is CASSLFSGGAGNEQFF. CDR3 coding DNA: TGTGCCAGCAGTTTATTCAGCGGGGGGGCCGGCAATGAGCAGTTCTTC.

This clonotype was seen ten or more times. This chain joins TRBV27 and TRBJ1-1; unclear D gene. The germline gives CDR1 MNHEY, CDR2 SMNVEV (reference sequence). The CDR3 is 13 residues long. Trimming removed 0 bases from V and 4 bases from J, with 6 bases in between. The CDR3 sequence: CASSLSISTEAFF. CDR3 coding DNA: TGTGCCAGCAGTTTATCGATTTCCACTGAAGCTTTCTTT.

The table lists this clonotype with many counts. The J gene is TRBJ2-6, the V gene TRBV11-2; no firm D call. CDR1 is SGHAT, CDR2 FQNNGV, per germline. This CDR3 region has 14 residues. V was cut by 8 bases and J by 3 bases, with 11 bases left in between. In nucleotides, the CDR3 is TGTGCCAGCCAGATAACTGGTGGGGCCAACGTCCTGACTTTC. This encodes CASQITGGANVLTF.

This clonotype was counted at least ten times. The CDR3 nucleotides read TGTGCCACCAGTGCCGGTATCCTGGATACGCAGTATTTT. Translation gives CATSAGILDTQYF. The V and J genes are TRBV24-1 and TRBJ2-3; D unclear. The CDR3 length is 13 residues. Germline V gene sequence: CDR1 KGHDR, CDR2 SFDVKD. Trimming shortened V by 5 bases and J by 6 bases, and 11 bases separated the two germline ends.

This clonotype was seen at least ten times. The V gene is TRBV28, the J gene TRBJ2-7; no definite D call. Looked up from germline, CDR1 is MDHEN and CDR2 is SYDVKM. V lost 8 bases to trimming and J lost 4 bases, with 12 bases between them. There are 12 residues in the CDR3. CDR3 coding DNA: TGTGCCAGCGCTGGTTCCGGGTACGAGCAGTACTTC. Translation: CASAGSGYEQYF.

About this clonotype itself: A much more abundant neighbour one base away suggests this may be a read error. The V and J genes are TRBV27 and TRBJ2-6; unclear D gene. Trimming left V 5 bases short and J 0 bases short, with 11 bases between. Per the germline V gene, CDR1 is MNHEY and CDR2 is SMNVEV (reference sequence). The CDR3 is made up of 16 amino acids. CDR3 region: CASSVLQISGANVLTF. The CDR3 DNA sequence: TGTGCCAGCAGTGTCCTACAGATCTCTGGGGCCAACGTCCTGACTTTC.

At least ten counts were recorded for this clonotype. The rearrangement uses TRBV7-2 and TRBJ1-4; 10 positions agree with TRBD1. The germline V gene encodes CDR1 SGHTA and CDR2 FQGNSA. V was clipped by 2 bases and J by 6 bases; unmatched bases: 6. This CDR3 has 16 amino acids. In DNA, the CDR3 is TGTGCCAGCAGCTTATCGACAGGGGGCGCGGATGAAAAACTGTTTTTT. Translation gives CASSLSTGGADEKLFF.

This clonotype was seen many times. Here the CDR3 reads CATSARDRAQETQYF. DNA of the CDR3: TGTGCCACCAGTGCCCGGGACAGGGCGCAAGAGACCCAGTACTTC. The chain joins TRBV24-1 to TRBJ2-5, with 9 bases fitting TRBD1. CDR1 is KGHDR, CDR2 SFDVKD, per germline. Trimming removed 5 bases from V and 2 bases from J; junction bases left unmatched: 5. The CDR3 is 15 amino acids.

Details on this clonotype: Since the CDR3 does not end with the conserved phenylalanine or tryptophan, this likely comes from a read error. The chain has TRBV9 and TRBJ1-3; D unresolved. V was cut by 3 bases and J by 2 bases, with 9 bases left in between. The CDR3 is made up of 14 amino acids. Germline V gene lookup returns CDR1 SGDLS and CDR2 YYNGEE. The CDR3 loop is CASSEGDTGNTIYC. Written as DNA, the CDR3 is TGTGCCAGCAGCGAAGGTGACACTGGAAACACCATATATTGT.